These T cell receptor beta chains were read from a single sample in a study of naive and memory T cell subsets. Using its own MiXCR run on the UMI-ligation and nested PCR reads, TCRdb lists one record per CDR3 protein. Of some 110,000 distinct CDR3 sequences listed, roughly 15% are singletons. The sequenced sample was naive CD8+ T cells from blood. These receptor sequences come from a human donor in good health. Each CDR3 is given with its conserved first and last residue. The order of the fields is CDR3 protein, J gene, V gene.

CAIGDTDTQYF | TRBJ2-3 | TRBV10-3
CASSKEGGELFF | TRBJ2-2 | TRBV21-1
CSAREPNPGVSSPLHF | TRBJ1-6 | TRBV20-1
CASSPPSAGGETQYF | TRBJ2-5 | TRBV2
CASSSELAGELGNEQFF | TRBJ2-1 | TRBV7-3
CASSERGQVKGDQPQHF | TRBJ1-5 | TRBV2
CASSLVARRDTEAFF | TRBJ1-1 | TRBV7-6
CASSPGTGRHGYTF | TRBJ1-2 | TRBV4-3
CANTIPGPKNIQYF | TRBJ2-4 | TRBV6-7
CASSPMATGSSTDTQYF | TRBJ2-3 | TRBV18
CASSSDVQVYGYTF | TRBJ1-2 | TRBV28
CASGTGTDTQYF | TRBJ2-3 | TRBV7-9
CASSQERRPIEAFF | TRBJ1-1 | TRBV4-3
CSVFDRGSTDTQYF | TRBJ2-3 | TRBV29-1
CAISEGGNTEAFF | TRBJ1-1 | TRBV10-3
CASRPGTGRTDTQYF | TRBJ2-3 | TRBV7-9
CAWGYAFF | TRBJ1-1 | TRBV30
CSANLAGAHAYEQYF | TRBJ2-7 | TRBV20-1
CASSLPSTDTQYF | TRBJ2-3 | TRBV7-9
CASSIWTGANEQFF | TRBJ2-1 | TRBV7-9
CASSLGDRPYEQYF | TRBJ2-7 | TRBV7-2
CASSLRGGVADTQYF | TRBJ2-3 | TRBV7-3
CASSLVGTGGNEQFF | TRBJ2-1 | TRBV5-6
CSAKRSGNTEAFF | TRBJ1-1 | TRBV20-1
CASSQVSIRRVNTEAFF | TRBJ1-1 | TRBV14
CASSQDTDLNTEAFF | TRBJ1-1 | TRBV4-3
CASSQVQGASYEQYF | TRBJ2-7 | TRBV4-1
CAWSLSGGYEQYF | TRBJ2-7 | TRBV30
CASSFNFGTSGEAFF | TRBJ1-1 | TRBV7-9
CASSSKGTNYGYTF | TRBJ1-2 | TRBV7-9
CASSQEGAFADVQNEKLFF | TRBJ1-4 | TRBV4-2
CAISGSGAETQYF | TRBJ2-5 | TRBV10-3
CASSLSRNEQYF | TRBJ2-7 | TRBV28
CASSKLGQGAYEQYF | TRBJ2-7 | TRBV6-5
CASSIRASGDHEQFF | TRBJ2-1 | TRBV19
CASSQDTPGARRANTEAFF | TRBJ1-1 | TRBV4-3
CASSFTSTNEQFF | TRBJ2-1 | TRBV7-9
CASSLVSRTGTNTEAFF | TRBJ1-1 | TRBV11-1
CASSHGTGFQGYTF | TRBJ1-2 | TRBV7-9
CASSVSRSYEQYF | TRBJ2-7 | TRBV12-3/TRBV12-4
CASSFGTSPYEQYF | TRBJ2-7 | TRBV12-3/TRBV12-4
CASSLGRGAGYEQYF | TRBJ2-7 | TRBV4-3
CSARDIESSYNSPLHF | TRBJ1-6 | TRBV20-1
CSVGVAGAYEQYF | TRBJ2-7 | TRBV29-1
CASSQRSYNEQFF | TRBJ2-1 | TRBV28
CASSLSVETQYF | TRBJ2-5 | TRBV7-9
CASSFPSGELFF | TRBJ2-2 | TRBV7-6
CASSPTGGGAETQYF | TRBJ2-5 | TRBV12-3/TRBV12-4
CATSPGEQETQYF | TRBJ2-5 | TRBV24-1
CASSYSVGAGANVLTF | TRBJ2-6 | TRBV6-5
CSAASRDRAAYEQYF | TRBJ2-7 | TRBV20-1
CASSQRTVADTQYF | TRBJ2-3 | TRBV4-1
CASSFPGSGEQFF | TRBJ2-1 | TRBV7-9
CASRPGGPSYEQYF | TRBJ2-7 | TRBV27
CASSERLRDEQFF | TRBJ2-1 | TRBV2
CASSPLSGTGGYNEQFF | TRBJ2-1 | TRBV5-1
CASSFSGGNEQFF | TRBJ2-1 | TRBV7-6
CASSQGGEQFF | TRBJ2-1 | TRBV4-3
CVSSQGDGTGELFF | TRBJ2-2 | TRBV7-6